The sequence of this T cell receptor (beta chain) was determined in a study of blood T cell repertoires in COVID-19. Across the whole study: The United States, Italy and Spain were the sources of the acute and convalescent COVID-19 samples. Sources were T cells, B-cell-depleted T cells, or PBMCs; the material itself was cDNA or gDNA.

Patients at the Seattle site were enrolled during active infection and followed longitudinally. The authors' processing: Amplification of reference gene primers provided the estimated nucleated cell counts. This table comes from immunoSEQ multiplex PCR, and its TCRdb copy is limited to in-frame clones, with some not included. Clonal size and the V and J genes are those of that table, whereas D and trimming came from the DNA. This table holds about 350,000 clones, over 80% found once. Germline CDR1 and CDR2: SQVTM and ANQGSEA. The CDR3 spans 17 residues. V shed 3 bases and J 4 bases; nucleotides not matched to a gene: 14.

Material: peripheral blood. This TCR derives from a woman aged 45-65 years with COVID-19, enrolled during active disease. This chain uses TRBV29-1 with TRBJ1-2; TRBD1 matches 10 bases. The CDR3 sequence is CSVDWTGTGAGLYGYTF. CDR3 DNA: TGCAGCGTTGATTGGACCGGGACAGGGGCCGGGCTCTATGGCTACACCTTC.